Presented here are 17 T cell receptor beta chains from one specimen sequenced in a study of T cell repertoires in cytomegalovirus infection. TCRdb processed the reads anew with MiXCR; each CDR3 protein has one entry. The data contain approximately 240,000 distinct CDR3 sequences, approximately 13% of them singletons. The sequenced material came from PBMCs. These TCRs come from a human donor in good health (CMV status not recorded). Some clones in this sample may be carry-over from other donors' samples.

Only a few counts were recorded for this clonotype. The chain uses TRBV2 and TRBJ1-5, with a weak D call TRBD1 (5 bases). The CDR3 extends over 16 amino acids. The V end lost 5 bases, the J end lost 0 bases, and 14 bases lay between the germline ends. CDR1 and CDR2 from the germline V gene are SNHLY and FYNNEI. The CDR3 nucleotides are TGTGCCAGCAGTCCAGGGATTCGGGATAGCAATCAGCCCCAGCATTTT. This gives the protein CASSPGIRDSNQPQHF.

This clonotype was seen a few times. This chain uses TRBV20-1 with TRBJ1-6; no firm D call. V lost 0 bases, J lost 8 bases, and 11 bases lay in between. CDR3 length: 14 residues. The germline V gene encodes CDR1 DFQATT and CDR2 SNEGSKA (reference sequence). The DNA of the CDR3 is TGCAGTGCTAGAGACCAAGTTCCCCATTCACCCCTCCACTTT. Its protein product is CSARDQVPHSPLHF.

Note on this clonotype: A much larger clone lies one base from this, so it may be a read error. It is likely a read error, because the conserved phenylalanine at the end of the CDR3 is missing. This chain connects TRBV4-3 to TRBJ1-1; D is undetermined. Germline CDR1 LGHNA, CDR2 YSLEER. The CDR3 contains 13 residues. Trimming removed 1 base from V and 0 bases from J, with 3 bases in between. The CDR3 bases are TGCGCCAGCAGCCAAGTCCTGAACACTGAAGCTTTCCTT. This translates into CASSQVLNTEAFL.

This clonotype was detected a few times. The rearrangement uses TRBV20-1 and TRBJ2-7, with 10 bases identical to TRBD2. In germline, CDR1 is DFQATT, CDR2 SNEGSKA (reference sequence). This CDR3 comprises 15 residues. J was trimmed by 6 bases and V by 3 bases; bases with no gene match: 11. CDR3 protein: CSASNVPSGSGEQYF. CDR3 bases: TGCAGTGCTAGTAATGTACCTAGCGGGAGTGGCGAGCAGTACTTC.

This clonotype was recorded at least ten times. The V call is TRBV11-3, the J call TRBJ2-1; 7 bases agree with TRBD1. J was trimmed by 7 bases and V by 4 bases; bases with no gene match: 7. Germline V gene data show CDR1 as SGHNT and CDR2 as YENEEA. The CDR3 has 14 amino acids. The CDR3 DNA is TGTGCCAGCAGCTCTGGGACAGATCGGAATGAGCAGTTCTTC. It specifies CASSSGTDRNEQFF.

There are many counts of this clonotype. V usage is TRBV7-2 and J usage is TRBJ2-1; possible D gene TRBD2, 6 bases. This CDR3 contains 14 residues. CDR1 is SGHTA and CDR2 is FQGNSA in the germline V gene. The ends were cut back, 0 bases at V and 3 bases at J, with 6 bases in the middle. CDR3 in amino acids: CASSLAGGYNEQFF. The CDR3 bases are TGTGCCAGCAGCTTAGCGGGAGGCTACAATGAGCAGTTCTTC. Together with reference TRBV7-2 and TRBJ2-1, the CDR3 gives the full variable domain: GAGVSQSPSNKVTEKGKDVELRCDPISGHTALYWYRQSLGQGLEFLIYFQGNSAPDKSGLPSDRFSAERTGGSVSTLTIQRTQQEDSAVYLCASSLAGGYNEQFFGPGTRLTVL.

This clonotype was found a few times. V and J are TRBV27 and TRBJ1-2; 7 positions match TRBD1. The CDR3 has 12 residues. Germline V gene sequence: CDR1 MNHEY, CDR2 SMNVEV (reference sequence). The J segment lost 10 bases and the V segment lost 5 bases, leaving 7 bases of the junction unmatched. DNA of the CDR3: TGTGCCAGCAGTGTGACAGGGAATGACTACACCTTC. This codes for CASSVTGNDYTF.

This clonotype showed up just a few times. The chain is built from TRBV20-1 and TRBJ1-1, with 12 nucleotides matching TRBD1. Per germline, CDR1 DFQATT and CDR2 SNEGSKA (reference sequence). After removal of 2 bases from V and 11 bases from J, the junction contained 12 bases not matched to a gene. CDR3 length equals 15 residues. The CDR3 loop reads CSARPLLWDRGQAFF. Here the CDR3 DNA reads TGCAGTGCTAGACCCCTTTTGTGGGACAGGGGGCAGGCTTTCTTT.

This clonotype was seen more than once but under ten times. V gene TRBV12-3 or TRBV12-4 combines with J gene TRBJ2-7; 7 nucleotides align to TRBD1. The CDR3 sequence is 14 residues long. J was trimmed by 4 bases and V by 1 base; bases with no gene match: 4. CDR3 DNA sequence: TGTGCCAGCAGTTTAGAGGGGGCTTGGTACGAGCAGTACTTC. Translated, it gives CASSLEGAWYEQYF.

This clonotype was counted ten times or more. The gene calls are TRBV20-1 and TRBJ2-5, with D perhaps TRBD1 (5 bases). The V end lost 0 bases, the J end lost 1 base, and 15 bases lay between the germline ends. The germline V gene encodes CDR1 DFQATT and CDR2 SNEGSKA (reference sequence). The CDR3 runs 16 residues. This CDR3 is CSARDLWWGPQETQYF. The CDR3, as DNA: TGCAGTGCTAGAGATCTTTGGTGGGGCCCCCAAGAGACCCAGTACTTC.

V and J are TRBV6-5 and TRBJ2-6; D ambiguous. There are 15 residues in the CDR3. Trimming removed 0 bases at V and 0 bases at J, with 3 bases between. Per germline, CDR1 MNHEY and CDR2 SVGAGI. The CDR3 spells CASSYSVSGANVLTF. As DNA, the CDR3 is TGTGCCAGCAGTTACTCAGTCTCTGGGGCCAACGTCCTGACTTTC.

This clonotype was recorded at least ten times. The chain combines TRBV7-2 with TRBJ2-3; TRBD2 aligns across 12 bases. Looked up from germline, CDR1 is SGHTA and CDR2 is FQGNSA. The CDR3 has 16 amino acids. The V and J ends lost 4 bases and 6 bases, in that order; junction bases with no gene match: 8. The CDR3 DNA follows: TGTGCCAGCAGCTCGACTAGCGGGGGCGCTGGGGATACGCAGTATTTT. Its protein product is CASSSTSGGAGDTQYF.

This clonotype appeared many times. This chain connects TRBV7-2 to TRBJ2-3, with a tentative D call TRBD2 (6 bases). Deletions cut 5 bases from V and 7 bases from J, with 10 bases between. The length of the CDR3 is 12 residues. Germline V lookup: CDR1 SGHTA, CDR2 FQGNSA. Here the CDR3 DNA reads TGTGCCAGCAGCACGGGACTGAATACGCAGTATTTT. Translating gives CASSTGLNTQYF. The full variable domain, in which reference TRBV7-2 and TRBJ2-3 provide the parts outside the CDR3, is GAGVSQSPSNKVTEKGKDVELRCDPISGHTALYWYRQSLGQGLEFLIYFQGNSAPDKSGLPSDRFSAERTGGSVSTLTIQRTQQEDSAVYLCASSTGLNTQYFGPGTRLTVL.

Many counts were recorded for this clonotype. The chain joins TRBV28 to TRBJ2-1; no firm D call. The CDR3 runs 12 residues. The V end was cut by 5 bases, the J end by 15 bases, with 17 bases between. Germline V gene sequence: CDR1 MDHEN, CDR2 SYDVKM. The CDR3 DNA is TGTGCCAGCAGTCCCTTAGGCTCTAGTCGGTTCTTC. Its protein product is CASSPLGSSRFF.

The genes are TRBV29-1 and TRBJ2-1; the D is unclear. Germline V gene data show CDR1 as SQVTM and CDR2 as ANQGSEA. This CDR3 has 12 amino acids. The ends were cut back, 7 bases at V and 7 bases at J, with 14 bases in the middle. CDR3 in amino acids: CSAEPVGNEQFF. CDR3 nucleotide sequence: TGCAGCGCAGAGCCCGTGGGGAATGAGCAGTTCTTC.

This chain joins TRBV29-1 and TRBJ2-1; D not certain. The CDR3 covers 13 residues. CDR1 is SQVTM and CDR2 is ANQGSEA in the germline V gene. The germline V and J ends were trimmed by 1 base and 3 bases, with 7 bases remaining between them. The CDR3 is CSVEGQNYNEQFF. CDR3 bases: TGCAGCGTTGAAGGTCAGAACTACAATGAGCAGTTCTTC.

This clonotype was recorded at least ten times. In nucleotides, the CDR3 is TGTGCCAGCAGTTTTGCGGGACGGCGGTGGGACACTGAAGCTTTCTTT. Amino acid sequence: CASSFAGRRWDTEAFF. The gene calls are TRBV28 and TRBJ1-1, with D possibly matching TRBD1 (5 bases). CDR1 is MDHEN and CDR2 is SYDVKM in the germline V gene. The CDR3 spans 16 residues. Trimming removed 3 bases at V and 3 bases at J, with 17 bases between.